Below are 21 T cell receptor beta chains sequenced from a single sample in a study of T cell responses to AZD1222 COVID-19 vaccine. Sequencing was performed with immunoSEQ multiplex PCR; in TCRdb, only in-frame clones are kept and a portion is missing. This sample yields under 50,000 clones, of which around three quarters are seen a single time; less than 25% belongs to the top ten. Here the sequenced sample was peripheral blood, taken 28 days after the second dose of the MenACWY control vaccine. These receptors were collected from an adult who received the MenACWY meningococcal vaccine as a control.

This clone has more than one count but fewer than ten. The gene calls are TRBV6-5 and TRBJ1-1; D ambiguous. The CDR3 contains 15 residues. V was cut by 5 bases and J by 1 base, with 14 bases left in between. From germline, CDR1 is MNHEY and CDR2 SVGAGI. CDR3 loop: CASSKNPQGNTEAFF. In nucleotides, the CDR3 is TGTGCCAGCAGTAAAAATCCCCAAGGGAACACTGAAGCTTTCTTT.

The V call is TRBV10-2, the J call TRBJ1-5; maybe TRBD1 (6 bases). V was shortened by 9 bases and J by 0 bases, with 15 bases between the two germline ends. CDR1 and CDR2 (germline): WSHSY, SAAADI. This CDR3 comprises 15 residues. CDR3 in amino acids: CASAGEGLSNQPQHF. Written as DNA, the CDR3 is TGCGCCAGTGCAGGGGAGGGCCTTAGCAATCAGCCCCAGCATTTT.

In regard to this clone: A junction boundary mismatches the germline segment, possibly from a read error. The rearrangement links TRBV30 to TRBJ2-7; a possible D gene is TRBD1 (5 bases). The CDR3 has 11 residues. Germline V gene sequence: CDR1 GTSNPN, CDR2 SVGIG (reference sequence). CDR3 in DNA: TGTGCCTGGAGTGTTTCAGGGCATCAACTCTTC. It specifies CAWSVSGHQLF.

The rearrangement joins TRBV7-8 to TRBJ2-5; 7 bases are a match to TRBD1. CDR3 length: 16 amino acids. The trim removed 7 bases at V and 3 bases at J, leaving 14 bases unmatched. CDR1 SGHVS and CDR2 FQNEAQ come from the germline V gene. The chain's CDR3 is CASTFLGGQAEETQYF. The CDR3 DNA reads TGTGCCAGCACCTTCTTAGGCGGACAGGCTGAAGAGACCCAGTACTTC.

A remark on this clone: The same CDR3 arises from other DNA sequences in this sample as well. The CDR3 sequence: CASSHGQGDNQPQHF. CDR3 nucleotide sequence: TGCGCCAGCAGCCACGGACAGGGGGACAATCAGCCCCAGCATTTT. The genes are TRBV4-1 and TRBJ1-5; 10 bases align to TRBD1. Germline CDR1 MGHRA, CDR2 YSYEKL. J gave up 3 bases and V 3 bases, and 2 bases lay outside the gene matches. The CDR3 is 15 amino acids.

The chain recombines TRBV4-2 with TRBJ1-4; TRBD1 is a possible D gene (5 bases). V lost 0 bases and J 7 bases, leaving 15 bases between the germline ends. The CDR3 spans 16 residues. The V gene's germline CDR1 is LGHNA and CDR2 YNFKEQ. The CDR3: CASSQDSGGSFEKLFF. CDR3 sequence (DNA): TGTGCCAGCAGCCAAGATTCGGGGGGATCATTTGAAAAACTGTTTTTT.

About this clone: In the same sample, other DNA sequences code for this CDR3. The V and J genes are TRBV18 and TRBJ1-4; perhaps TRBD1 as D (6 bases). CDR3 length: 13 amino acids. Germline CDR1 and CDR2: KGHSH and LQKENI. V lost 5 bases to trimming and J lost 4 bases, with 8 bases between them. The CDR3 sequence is CASSLDSNEKLFF. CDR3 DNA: TGTGCCAGCTCATTGGACAGTAATGAAAAACTGTTTTTT.

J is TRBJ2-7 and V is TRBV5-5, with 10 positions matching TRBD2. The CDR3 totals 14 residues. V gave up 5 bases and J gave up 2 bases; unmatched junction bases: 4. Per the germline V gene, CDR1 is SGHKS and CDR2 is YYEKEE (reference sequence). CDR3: CASSLAGGTYEQYF. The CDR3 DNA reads TGTGCCAGCAGTTTAGCGGGAGGAACCTACGAGCAGTACTTC.

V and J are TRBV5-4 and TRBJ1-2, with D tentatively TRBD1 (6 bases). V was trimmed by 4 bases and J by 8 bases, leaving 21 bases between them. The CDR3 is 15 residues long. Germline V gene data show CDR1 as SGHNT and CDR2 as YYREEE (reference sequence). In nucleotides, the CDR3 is TGTGCCAGCAGCGGAACAGGGAGGGGTGGATGGGGCTACACCTTC. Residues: CASSGTGRGGWGYTF.

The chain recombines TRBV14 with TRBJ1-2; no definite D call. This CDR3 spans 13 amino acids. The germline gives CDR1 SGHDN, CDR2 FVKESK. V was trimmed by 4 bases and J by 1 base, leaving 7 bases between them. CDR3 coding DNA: TGTGCCAGCAGCCGGAGTCTTAACTATGGCTACACCTTC. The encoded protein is CASSRSLNYGYTF.

The DNA for the CDR3 is TGTGCCAGCAGCTCAAGCAAGTCGGGGGGTAGCAATCAGCCCCAGCATTTT. This codes for CASSSSKSGGSNQPQHF. The chain joins TRBV7-9 to TRBJ1-5, with TRBD1 as a possible D gene (5 bases). The germline CDR1 and CDR2 sequences are SEHNR and FQNEAQ (reference sequence). The CDR3 covers 17 residues. V lost 4 bases and J lost 0, with 16 bases in between. Variable domain in full (rest from reference TRBV7-9 and TRBJ1-5): DTGVSQNPRHKITKRGQNVTFRCDPISEHNRLYWYRQTLGQGPEFLTYFQNEAQLEKSRLLSDRFSAERPKGSFSTLEIQRTEQGDSAMYLCASSSSKSGGSNQPQHFGDGTRLSIL.

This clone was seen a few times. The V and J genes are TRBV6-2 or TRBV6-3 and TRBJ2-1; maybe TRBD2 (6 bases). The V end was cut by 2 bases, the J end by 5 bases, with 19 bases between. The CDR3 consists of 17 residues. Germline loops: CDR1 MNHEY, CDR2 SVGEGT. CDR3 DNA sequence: TGTGCCAGCAGTTACACGTCTCAGGAGGAGGGCCACAATGAGCAGTTCTTC. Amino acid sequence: CASSYTSQEEGHNEQFF.

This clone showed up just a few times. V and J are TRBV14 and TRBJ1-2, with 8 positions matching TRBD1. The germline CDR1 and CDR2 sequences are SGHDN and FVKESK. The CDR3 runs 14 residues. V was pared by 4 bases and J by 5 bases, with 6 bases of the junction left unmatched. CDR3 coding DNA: TGTGCCAGCAGCCGGTTGGGACAGGTTTATGGCTACACCTTC. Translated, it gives CASSRLGQVYGYTF.

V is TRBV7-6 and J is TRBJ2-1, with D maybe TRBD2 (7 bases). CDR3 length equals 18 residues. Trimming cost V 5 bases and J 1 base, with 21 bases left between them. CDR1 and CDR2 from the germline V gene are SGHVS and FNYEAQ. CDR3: CASSEGTAGATSYNEQFF. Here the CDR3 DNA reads TGTGCCAGCAGCGAGGGGACTGCGGGGGCGACGTCCTACAATGAGCAGTTCTTC.

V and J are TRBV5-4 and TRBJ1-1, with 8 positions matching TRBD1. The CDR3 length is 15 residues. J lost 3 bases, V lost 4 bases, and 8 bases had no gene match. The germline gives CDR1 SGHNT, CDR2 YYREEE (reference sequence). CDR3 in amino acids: CASSPRRGQDTEAFF. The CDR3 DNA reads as TGTGCCAGCAGCCCTCGCAGGGGGCAGGACACTGAAGCTTTCTTT.

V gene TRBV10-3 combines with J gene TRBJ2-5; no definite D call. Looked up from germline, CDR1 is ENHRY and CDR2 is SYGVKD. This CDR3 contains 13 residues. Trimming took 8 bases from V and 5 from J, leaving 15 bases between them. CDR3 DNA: TGTGCCATCCGTCCGGGTCCCCTTGAGACCCAGTACTTC. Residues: CAIRPGPLETQYF.

The DNA of the CDR3 is TGTGCCAGCAGTGAAGCCAGGCAGGAAACTTCCTACGAGCAGTACGTC. Its protein product is CASSEARQETSYEQYV. V and J are TRBV6-1 and TRBJ2-7; D remains unclear. The length of the CDR3 is 16 residues. The V gene's germline CDR1 is MNHNS and CDR2 SASEGT. Trimming cost V 0 bases and J 1 base, with 13 bases left between them.

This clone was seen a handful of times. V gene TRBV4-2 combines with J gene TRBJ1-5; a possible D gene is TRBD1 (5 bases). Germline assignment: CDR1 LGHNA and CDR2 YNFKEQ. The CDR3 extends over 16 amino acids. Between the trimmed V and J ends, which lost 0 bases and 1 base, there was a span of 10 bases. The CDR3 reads CASSQDREGSNQPQHF. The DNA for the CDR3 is TGTGCCAGCAGCCAAGACAGGGAGGGGAGCAATCAGCCCCAGCATTTT.

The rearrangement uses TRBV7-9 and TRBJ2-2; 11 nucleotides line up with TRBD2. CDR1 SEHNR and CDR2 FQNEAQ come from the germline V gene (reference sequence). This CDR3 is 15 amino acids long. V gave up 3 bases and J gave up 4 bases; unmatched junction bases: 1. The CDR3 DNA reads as TGTGCCAGCAGCTTTAGCGGGAGGGCCACCGGGGAGCTGTTTTTT. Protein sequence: CASSFSGRATGELFF.

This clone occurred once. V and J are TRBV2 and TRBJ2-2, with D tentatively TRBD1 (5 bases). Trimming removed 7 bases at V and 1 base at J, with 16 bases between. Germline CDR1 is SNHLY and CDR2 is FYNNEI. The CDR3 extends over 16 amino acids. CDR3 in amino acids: CASIGDWGMNTGELFF. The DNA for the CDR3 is TGTGCCAGCATAGGGGATTGGGGTATGAACACCGGGGAGCTGTTTTTT.

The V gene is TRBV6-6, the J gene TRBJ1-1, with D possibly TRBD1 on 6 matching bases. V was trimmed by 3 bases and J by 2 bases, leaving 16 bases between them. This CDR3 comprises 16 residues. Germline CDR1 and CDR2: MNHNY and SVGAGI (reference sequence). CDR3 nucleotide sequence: TGTGCCAGCAGTTATGGGGGGGGCCTACCTAACACTGAAGCTTTCTTT. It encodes CASSYGGGLPNTEAFF.